Here is one T cell receptor (beta chain) with its context. These data are taken from a study of blood T cell repertoires in COVID-19. CDR1 is SNHLY, CDR2 FYNNEI, per germline. V dropped 8 bases and J dropped 1 base, with 11 bases sitting between them. The CDR3 consists of 14 residues. Clones were read by immunoSEQ multiplex PCR, and TCRdb kept only the in-frame ones, dropping some. The sample lists approximately 56,000 clones, over 75% occurring once. The specimen sequenced was peripheral blood. The chain uses TRBV2 and TRBJ2-2; D remains ambiguous. The receptor was derived from a woman at least 80 years old with COVID-19, enrolled during active disease. CDR3 nucleotides: TGTGCCAGCGTGCGCACAGTGAACACCGGGGAGCTGTTTTTT. Its protein product is CASVRTVNTGELFF.